The 7 T cell receptor beta chains given below trace back to one sample, sequenced in a study of T-cell memory formation after mild COVID-19. TCRdb reanalysed the 5' RACE reads using MiXCR and keeps one entry per CDR3 protein. The sample has 250,000 to 400,000 distinct CDR3 sequences; roughly 13% are singletons. The sequencing sample was made of PBMCs or a T cell subset sorted from them (not recorded which). All receptors come from a man in his late teens or twenties who had mild COVID-19 (a few samples of this study predate the infection). Cell type and time point are not known.

The rearrangement uses TRBV7-9 and TRBJ1-2, with 7 nucleotides matching TRBD1. CDR3 length: 16 residues. V lost 5 bases, J lost 3 bases, and 12 bases stayed unmatched. Germline CDR1 is SEHNR and CDR2 is FQNEAQ (reference sequence). CDR3 in amino acids: CASSDGWGQSYYGYTF. In nucleotides, the CDR3 is TGTGCCAGCAGCGACGGTTGGGGACAGAGCTACTATGGCTACACCTTC.

This clonotype was picked up a small number of times. The CDR3, as DNA: TGTGCCAGCAGCTCGGGGCGGGGGGTCCAGGATACGCAGTATTTT. It is translated as CASSSGRGVQDTQYF. The gene calls are TRBV7-2 and TRBJ2-3; 8 bases align to TRBD2. Per germline, CDR1 SGHTA and CDR2 FQGNSA. V was pared by 4 bases and J by 6 bases, with 9 bases of the junction left unmatched. The CDR3 extends over 15 amino acids. Drawing the rest from reference TRBV7-2 and TRBJ2-3, the complete variable domain is GAGVSQSPSNKVTEKGKDVELRCDPISGHTALYWYRQSLGQGLEFLIYFQGNSAPDKSGLPSDRFSAERTGGSVSTLTIQRTQQEDSAVYLCASSSGRGVQDTQYFGPGTRLTVL.

The sample holds many counts of this clonotype. This chain joins TRBV4-3 and TRBJ2-1, with 10 bases identical to TRBD1. Germline assignment: CDR1 LGHNA and CDR2 YSLEER. CDR3 size: 15 residues. Trimming at V came to 0 bases and at J to 8 bases, leaving 4 bases not matched to a gene. In DNA form, the CDR3 reads TGCGCCAGCAGCCAAGAGGGACAGGGGTGGGATGAGCAGTTCTTC. It translates to CASSQEGQGWDEQFF.

This clonotype was recorded a few times. CDR3 nucleotides: TGTGCCAGCAGTTACCCTCCCTTCTACGAGCAGTACTTC. Amino acid sequence: CASSYPPFYEQYF. The chain links TRBV6-2 or TRBV6-3 to TRBJ2-7; no clear D gene. V was pared by 2 bases and J by 3 bases, with 8 bases between. Germline V gene data show CDR1 as MNHEY and CDR2 as SVGEGT. The CDR3 is 13 amino acids.

This clonotype has a count of ten or more. The chain couples TRBV9 to TRBJ2-5; possibly TRBD1 or TRBD2 for D (5 bases each). Germline V gene data show CDR1 as SGDLS and CDR2 as YYNGEE. CDR3 length equals 18 residues. V was cut by 0 bases and J by 0 bases, with 18 bases left in between. The CDR3 DNA reads TGTGCCAGCAGCGTAGACGCATACTTGCGAGGGGACCAAGAGACCCAGTACTTC. Encoded protein: CASSVDAYLRGDQETQYF.

The rearrangement joins TRBV12-2 to TRBJ2-1; the table's D gene call, TRBD2, was not cross checked with the DNA. TRBV12-2 is assigned pseudogene status. This CDR3 contains 12 residues. CDR3: CASRTSGNEQFF. The CDR3 DNA reads as TGTGCAAGCCGGACTAGCGGCAATGAGCAGTTCTTC.

This clonotype was detected a few times. The chain combines TRBV20-1 with TRBJ2-3, with D perhaps matching TRBD2 (7 bases). V shed 5 bases and J shed 3 bases, with 15 bases lying between them. CDR1 is DFQATT, CDR2 SNEGSKA, per germline (reference sequence). CDR3 size: 14 residues. In DNA form, the CDR3 reads TGCAGTGCTTCGGTGAGGGGGGGGACAGATACGCAGTATTTT. Translation: CSASVRGGTDTQYF.